These 26 T cell receptor beta chains were all obtained from the same sample, sequenced in a study of cytotoxic CD8 clonotypes in ibrutinib-treated CLL. Repertoires were generated with immunoSEQ multiplex PCR, while TCRdb's copy carries only in-frame clones and drops some. The sample records more than 200,000 clones, 70% being singletons. This material consisted of PBMCs, taken after 24 months of ibrutinib treatment. The receptors were sampled from a human donor with chronic lymphocytic leukemia.

The V and J genes are TRBV6-5 and TRBJ2-7; D is unresolved. Trimming left V 0 bases short and J 2 bases short, with 11 bases between. Germline V gives CDR1 MNHEY, CDR2 SVGAGI. The CDR3 sequence is 15 residues long. In nucleotides, the CDR3 is TGTGCCAGCAGTTACTCGTCGGAACCCACCTACGAGCAGTACTTC. As protein: CASSYSSEPTYEQYF.

The rearrangement links TRBV9 to TRBJ2-4; D call uncertain. This CDR3 spans 16 amino acids. Trimming pared 0 bases from V and 2 bases from J, leaving 12 bases between. Germline V CDR1 and CDR2: SGDLS, YYNGEE. The CDR3, as DNA: TGTGCCAGCAGCGTAGACGGGTCTCGGTCCAAAAACATTCAGTACTTC. It codes for CASSVDGSRSKNIQYF.

This clone was detected only a few times. This sequence joins TRBV15 and TRBJ2-7, with 8 bases aligning to TRBD1. Germline assignment: CDR1 LNHNV and CDR2 YYDKDF (reference sequence). The trim removed 5 bases at V and 3 bases at J, leaving 3 bases unmatched. The CDR3 is 13 amino acids. Written as DNA, the CDR3 is TGTGCCACCAGCCAAGACAGGGGCTACGAGCAGTACTTC. It encodes CATSQDRGYEQYF.

The rearrangement uses TRBV30 and TRBJ2-4, with D perhaps matching TRBD2 (6 bases). The length of the CDR3 is 15 residues. Germline V gene data show CDR1 as GTSNPN and CDR2 as SVGIG (reference sequence). The V end was cut by 5 bases, the J end by 0 bases, with 14 bases between. CDR3 sequence: CAWSPGDLAKNIQYF. The CDR3 region has the DNA TGTGCCTGGTCCCCGGGAGACTTAGCCAAAAACATTCAGTACTTC.

The chain recombines TRBV27 with TRBJ2-7; no definite D call. The CDR3 runs to 13 residues. CDR1 is MNHEY, CDR2 SMNVEV, per germline (reference sequence). Trimming left V 2 bases short and J 7 bases short, with 12 bases between. In nucleotides, the CDR3 is TGTGCCAGCAGTTTAGGGGTCTGGCAGGAGCAGTACTTC. Its translation is CASSLGVWQEQYF.

This clone was observed a few times. The V call is TRBV5-1, the J call TRBJ2-7; 10 bases align to TRBD2. CDR3 length: 16 residues. The germline gives CDR1 SGHRS, CDR2 YFSETQ. With 4 bases clipped from V and 0 bases from J, the junction kept 7 bases outside the gene matches. CDR3 nucleotides: TGCGCCAGCAGCCCCAAACTAGCGGGAAGCTCCTACGAGCAGTACTTC. It is translated as CASSPKLAGSSYEQYF.

J is TRBJ1-4 and V is TRBV5-1, with D perhaps matching TRBD1 (6 bases). The germline CDR1 and CDR2 sequences are SGHRS and YFSETQ. The V end was cut by 4 bases, the J end by 5 bases, with 15 bases between. The CDR3 is 15 residues long. The CDR3 nucleotides read TGCGCCAGCAGCAGGGGGGACACGCTAAATGAAAAACTGTTTTTT. Protein: CASSRGDTLNEKLFF.

The chain links TRBV5-1 to TRBJ1-3; D is unclear. CDR1 is SGHRS and CDR2 is YFSETQ in the germline V gene. CDR3 length equals 14 residues. Trimming pared 4 bases from V and 4 bases from J, leaving 12 bases between. The CDR3 region is CASSAPEAGNTIYF. The CDR3 DNA follows: TGCGCCAGCAGCGCCCCGGAGGCGGGAAACACCATATATTTT.

In its sample, this clone was seen a few times. CDR3 nucleotide sequence: TGTGCCTGGAGGGGAGCGGGAGGGCGCGAGCAGTACTTC. Protein sequence: CAWRGAGGREQYF. The rearrangement links TRBV30 to TRBJ2-7, with TRBD2 identical over 10 bases. The trim removed 3 bases at V and 6 bases at J, leaving 5 bases unmatched. The germline CDR1 and CDR2 sequences are GTSNPN and SVGIG (reference sequence). The CDR3 is 13 amino acids.

This clone was picked up a small number of times. Here the CDR3 DNA reads TGTGCCAGCAGTGCGTTAGCGGGAGGGGAAGAGACCCAGTACTTC. Protein product: CASSALAGGEETQYF. The chain recombines TRBV28 with TRBJ2-5; 11 positions match TRBD2. The CDR3 loop spans 15 amino acids. Germline trimming cut 5 bases from V and 3 bases from J; bases unmatched to any gene: 5. Germline lookup yields CDR1 MDHEN and CDR2 SYDVKM.

This clone was observed once. The rearrangement joins TRBV2 to TRBJ2-5, with 8 bases fitting TRBD1. V lost 6 bases and J lost 5; bases outside the gene matches: 5. CDR1 and CDR2 from the germline V gene are SNHLY and FYNNEI. The CDR3 runs to 13 residues. CDR3 nucleotides: TGTGCCAGCAGCCGACAGGGGCGGGAGACCCAGTACTTC. This codes for CASSRQGRETQYF. The variable domain in full, with the rest retrieved from reference TRBV2 and TRBJ2-5, is EPEVTQTPSHQVTQMGQEVILRCVPISNHLYFYWYRQILGQKVEFLVSFYNNEISEKSEIFDDQFSVERPDGSNFTLKIRSTKLEDSAMYFCASSRQGRETQYFGPGTRLLVL.

The CDR3 nucleotides are TGTGCCAGCAGCGCTGGACTAGTGCCAGATACGCAGTATTTT. Residues: CASSAGLVPDTQYF. The chain combines TRBV9 with TRBJ2-3; TRBD2 aligns across 7 bases. The CDR3 sequence is 14 residues long. V trimming: 3 bases; J trimming: 4 bases; junction bases outside the gene matches: 5. Germline loops: CDR1 SGDLS, CDR2 YYNGEE.

The chain links TRBV29-1 to TRBJ2-2; D gene uncertain. Trimming took off 4 bases at V and 4 bases at J, with 7 bases between the two ends. Germline V CDR1 and CDR2: SQVTM, ANQGSEA. This CDR3 has 12 amino acids. CDR3 loop: CSVVLVTGELFF. In nucleotides, the CDR3 is TGCAGCGTTGTACTTGTCACCGGGGAGCTGTTTTTT.

The CDR3 reads CASSQAARTYEQYF. Written as DNA, the CDR3 is TGTGCCAGCTCACAGGCAGCTCGCACCTACGAGCAGTACTTC. The chain couples TRBV18 to TRBJ2-7; D uncertain. There are 14 residues in the CDR3. Germline CDR1 is KGHSH and CDR2 is LQKENI. Deletions cut 4 bases from V and 2 bases from J, with 12 bases between.

This chain connects TRBV27 to TRBJ1-1, with 7 positions matching TRBD1. Germline CDR1 reads MNHEY; CDR2 reads SMNVEV (reference sequence). With V trimmed by 4 bases and J by 4 bases, 6 bases remained unmatched. CDR3 length: 14 residues. CDR3 residues: CASSSYRGGTEAFF. For the CDR3, the DNA is TGTGCCAGCAGTTCCTACAGGGGCGGCACTGAAGCTTTCTTT.

About this clone: Distinct nucleotide sequences in the sample also encode this CDR3. This chain joins TRBV18 and TRBJ2-3, with a weak D call TRBD2 (5 bases). Trimming stripped 0 bases from V and 0 bases from J, with 7 bases between. Germline V gene sequence: CDR1 KGHSH, CDR2 LQKENI. The CDR3 is 15 residues long. Written as DNA, the CDR3 is TGTGCCAGCTCACCACCTTCGGGAAGCACAGATACGCAGTATTTT. Translated, it gives CASSPPSGSTDTQYF.

The sample holds one count of this clone. The rearrangement uses TRBV4-2 and TRBJ2-7, with TRBD1 matching over 10 bases. V dropped 2 bases and J dropped 7; count of bases not matched to a gene: 14. Per germline, CDR1 LGHNA and CDR2 YNFKEQ. CDR3 length: 17 amino acids. Here the CDR3 DNA reads TGTGCCAGCAGCCAACCCCCTACCGGGACAGGGGCGCGGGAGCAGTACTTC. This sequence encodes CASSQPPTGTGAREQYF.

This clone occurred once. This rearrangement joins TRBV18 to TRBJ2-5; 12 nucleotides align to TRBD2. CDR1 and CDR2 (germline): KGHSH, LQKENI. This CDR3 region has 18 residues. Trimming cost V 4 bases and J 1 base; bases outside gene matches: 10. CDR3 loop: CASSRSSGRVVGQETQYF. CDR3 nucleotide sequence: TGTGCCAGCTCACGGTCTAGCGGGAGGGTAGTCGGCCAAGAGACCCAGTACTTC.

This clone occurred once. The rearrangement uses TRBV5-1 and TRBJ1-4; 10 nucleotides line up with TRBD1. The CDR3 is made up of 16 amino acids. The germline CDR1 and CDR2 sequences are SGHRS and YFSETQ. V shed 0 bases, J shed 8 bases, and the junction held 7 bases outside the gene matches. The CDR3 DNA reads as TGCGCCAGCAGCTTGGCGGCGGGACAGGGGAGCGAAAAACTGTTTTTT. This codes for CASSLAAGQGSEKLFF.

The rearrangement joins TRBV6-5 to TRBJ2-7, with 9 nucleotides matching TRBD1. Unmatched junction bases numbered 7, after V lost 4 bases and J lost 3 bases. The CDR3 runs to 15 residues. Germline loops: CDR1 MNHEY, CDR2 SVGAGI. CDR3 protein: CASSLGQGRSYEQYF. The CDR3, as DNA: TGTGCCAGCAGTTTGGGACAGGGAAGGAGCTACGAGCAGTACTTC.

Here the CDR3 reads CASSLDRRGWYEQYF. CDR3 DNA sequence: TGTGCCAGCAGCTTAGATCGGCGAGGTTGGTACGAGCAGTACTTC. J is TRBJ2-7 and V is TRBV11-2; no reliable D call. Germline values: CDR1 SGHAT, CDR2 FQNNGV. The V end lost 0 bases, the J end lost 4 bases, and 13 bases lay between the germline ends. The CDR3 runs 15 residues.

The rearrangement uses TRBV7-2 and TRBJ2-5, with 11 bases aligning to TRBD2. This CDR3 comprises 17 residues. With 4 bases clipped from V and 5 bases from J, the junction kept 12 bases outside the gene matches. CDR1 and CDR2 from the germline V gene are SGHTA and FQGNSA. The CDR3 DNA sequence: TGTGCCAGCAGCTCGCATCAATCTAGCGGGAGGTTGGAGACCCAGTACTTC. This sequence encodes CASSSHQSSGRLETQYF.

The gene calls are TRBV18 and TRBJ2-1; D may be TRBD1 or TRBD2 (5 bases each). CDR1 KGHSH and CDR2 LQKENI come from the germline V gene. Between the trimmed V and J ends, which lost 2 bases and 10 bases, there was a span of 18 bases. The CDR3 covers 15 residues. For the CDR3, the DNA is TGTGCCAGCTCACCAAGGGGTCCGCCCGAGGGCGAGCAGTTCTTC. Protein: CASSPRGPPEGEQFF.

The gene calls are TRBV4-3 and TRBJ1-5; 7 bases are shared with TRBD1. Unmatched junction bases numbered 4, after V lost 3 bases and J lost 2 bases. The CDR3 loop spans 15 amino acids. The germline V gene encodes CDR1 LGHNA and CDR2 YSLEER. The CDR3 sequence is CASSQDRTGNQPQHF. In nucleotides, the CDR3 is TGCGCCAGCAGCCAGGACAGGACCGGCAATCAGCCCCAGCATTTT.

The chain carries TRBV27 and TRBJ1-2; the D is unclear. This CDR3 has 15 amino acids. Germline CDR1 MNHEY, CDR2 SMNVEV (reference sequence). V dropped 7 bases and J dropped 2 bases, with 17 bases sitting between them. The DNA for the CDR3 is TGTGCCAGCACCTACACGGGCGACTCAAACTATGGCTACACCTTC. Translating gives CASTYTGDSNYGYTF.

The chain employs TRBV11-3 and TRBJ1-1; D is ambiguous. There are 15 residues in the CDR3. The ends were cut back, 0 bases at V and 0 bases at J, with 8 bases in the middle. CDR1 is SGHNT and CDR2 is YENEEA in the germline V gene. In DNA form, the CDR3 reads TGTGCCAGCAGCTTAGACTCGGGGATGAACACTGAAGCTTTCTTT. Protein sequence: CASSLDSGMNTEAFF.